The clone carrying this T cell receptor beta chain was counted a few times. The data belong to a study of pediatric ulcerative colitis. Generated by immunoSEQ multiplex PCR, the TCRdb table keeps only in-frame clones and is missing some. Among 55,000 to 70,000 clones listed, about 90% were seen once. The sequence was collected from a boy aged 10-17 years who was a control in a study of pediatric ulcerative colitis. Sample: blood.

The CDR3 DNA reads TGTGCCAGCAGTGAACGGGACACCGGGGAGCTGTTTTTT. Translating it yields CASSERDTGELFF. The J gene is TRBJ2-2, the V gene TRBV6-1; D is uncertain. This CDR3 comprises 13 residues. The germline V and J ends were trimmed by 2 bases and 3 bases, with 4 bases remaining between them. The germline CDR1 and CDR2 sequences are MNHNS and SASEGT.